What follows is one T cell receptor beta chain and its context. The CDR3 is 13 amino acids. Germline lookup yields CDR1 MDHEN and CDR2 SYDVKM. Deletions cut 4 bases from V and 2 bases from J, with 8 bases between. The entry originates in a study of blood T cell repertoires in COVID-19. Study at large: PBMCs, B-cell-depleted T cells, or T cells provided the cDNA or gDNA that made up the material.

Under the authors' procedure: Counts of nucleated cells, estimated from reference gene primer amplification, were obtained. TCRdb's copy holds only in-frame clones and misses some; the assay was immunoSEQ multiplex PCR. That table supplies the V and J calls and clone size; D and trimming were determined from the DNA. The sample has over 200,000 clones, more than 80% seen once. Seattle-derived patients entered the study during active infection and were followed longitudinally. The sequenced sample consisted of peripheral blood. The rearrangement uses TRBV28 and TRBJ1-1; maybe TRBD1 (5 bases). The receptor's source is a young man with COVID-19, enrolled during active disease. CDR3: CASSSDSNTEAFF. In DNA form, the CDR3 reads TGTGCCAGCAGTTCCGACAGTAACACTGAAGCTTTCTTT.